One T cell receptor beta chain is described in this entry. This clonotype was seen more than once but under ten times. Its recognized antigen is unknown. No base quality values were provided; no much bigger clone lies one nucleotide off. The library was made by 5' RACE. Sequencing relied on a NextSeq 500. To correct for sequencing error and PCR bias, the TCR library protocol tagged individual cDNA molecules with unique molecular identifiers. Both TCR alpha and beta chains were sequenced, and tight co-correlation was observed between alpha and beta sequence abundances in each sample. Concerning the study's data processing: Decombinator V4 was used to annotate TCR sequences for V gene, J gene and CDR3. Expanded TCRs were defined as changing significantly between any two time points under a Poisson model with p below 0.0001. TCR abundances were normalised to the total number of TCRs sequenced per sample and were expressed as counts per million. VDJdb, accessed on 1 November 2021, was searched for TCRs annotated for CMV, EBV and SARS-CoV-2, and TCRs annotated for more than one antigen were excluded. The public reads were reanalyzed by TCRdb: fastp trimming at Q25, MiXCR alignment, in-frame beta chains only. Each CDR3 protein appears once, grouped with its most common genes and DNA. TCRdb, rather than the study authors, made the V and J calls. This sample lists approximately 69,000 distinct CDR3 sequences; around a tenth were detected once. 5.9% of the sample comes from the top ten.

These data come from a study of early T cells in non-severe SARS-CoV-2 infection (dated by TCRdb to the early 2020s). A note on the overall study: Because TCR sequencing relied on bulk RNA taken from unsorted whole blood, pairing of alpha and beta chains was not possible. General conclusions and limits of the study: VDJdb matching was skewed toward anti-spike CD8 responses and likely underestimated virus-specific expansions, missing private and CD4 specificities.

This was a case-control study nested in a cohort of healthcare workers in London, UK, who had nasopharyngeal swab PCR tests and blood samples taken every week. Between 23 and 31 March 2020, the week of the UK lockdown, healthcare workers were enrolled and then followed up weekly for as long as 16 weeks. This sequence originates from an adult who was a healthcare worker with PCR-confirmed SARS-CoV-2 infection or an uninfected control (not recorded which). Specimen: whole blood.

The DNA sequence is given as TGTGCCAGCGAGGTTGGCAGGGCAACCTACGAGCAGTACTTC. Its translation is CASEVGRATYEQYF. The chain uses TRBV2 and TRBJ2-7; the best D guess is TRBD1, with 5 bases matching. Spanning cysteine to phenylalanine, the CDR3 consists of 14 amino acids. Only CDR3 DNA remains: 42 bases, in frame from the first base. The junction carries 16 bases between V and J, which are trimmed by 8 bases and 2 bases respectively. CDR1 and CDR2 are drawn from the germline V gene: SNHLY, FYNNEI.